The subject of this entry is one T cell receptor (beta chain). With V trimmed by 6 bases and J by 6 bases, 16 bases remained unmatched. Germline V CDR1 and CDR2: MNHEY, SMNVEV (reference sequence). This CDR3 comprises 16 residues. This record comes from a study of blood T cell repertoires in COVID-19. The wider study: Acute and convalescent COVID-19 samples came from the United States, Italy and Spain.

Authors' methods: Scientists estimated how many nucleated cells there were by amplifying reference gene primers. TCRdb keeps only in-frame clones here, not all; method: immunoSEQ multiplex PCR. That table supplies the V and J calls and clone size; D and trimming were determined from the DNA. The sample records about 67,000 clones, over 70% being singletons. Source material: peripheral blood. This receptor was obtained from a man aged 45 to 65 with active COVID-19. This chain links TRBV27 with TRBJ2-7, with TRBD2 matching 8 bases. CDR3 coding DNA: TGTGCCAGCAGGGGAGGCCCGGGACGCGGGGGGCTCGAGCAGTACTTC. Its translation: CASRGGPGRGGLEQYF.